This T cell receptor beta chain is from a study of blood T cell repertoires in COVID-19. Study-level information: The study drew acute and convalescent COVID-19 samples from the United States, Italy and Spain.

The junction had 8 bases not matched to a gene; V was cut back by 3 bases and J by 0 bases. Per the germline V gene, CDR1 is DFQATT and CDR2 is SNEGSKA (reference sequence). The CDR3 is made up of 17 amino acids. Participants had their cohort set by participant-reported clinical history. Cohort 3 donors were reported recovered after two negative PCRs, clearance, or symptom resolution. The data were produced by immunoSEQ multiplex PCR, yet TCRdb's version contains in-frame clones alone and is incomplete. The table includes about 480,000 clones, approximately 87% detected once. Sequenced input: PBMCs or T cells enriched from blood (not recorded which). The chain combines TRBV20-1 with TRBJ2-7; 13 nucleotides line up with TRBD2. The receptor was derived from a woman aged 40 to 50 who had recovered from COVID-19. DNA of the CDR3: TGCAGTGCTAGTAGCGGGACTAGCGGGACTATCTCCTACGAGCAGTACTTC. This sequence encodes CSASSGTSGTISYEQYF.